These T cell receptor beta chains were read from a single sample in a study of blood T cell repertoires in COVID-19. Clones were sequenced by immunoSEQ multiplex PCR, and TCRdb holds only the in-frame ones, with some missing. The data contain a few hundred thousand clones, around 85% of them seen just once; the ten biggest clones take up 8% to 9.5%. The sequencing sample was made of PBMCs or T cells enriched from blood (not recorded which). The receptors stem from a woman aged 55-70 years who had recovered from COVID-19. The CDR3 runs from the conserved cysteine through the conserved F or W. The order of the fields is V gene, clone size, J gene, D gene, CDR3 protein, CDR3 DNA. D genes are given only for firm matches. Rows may omit the clone size; those that give it use once, few, many or a size class.

>TRBV7-9|.|TRBJ2-7|TRBD1
CASSPGTGNWYEQYF
TGTGCCAGCAGCCCAGGGACAGGGAACTGGTACGAGCAGTACTTC
>TRBV19|.|TRBJ1-1|TRBD1
CASSKGYPDRDYLPNTEAFF
TGTGCCAGTAGTAAGGGCTACCCGGACAGGGATTACCTACCGAACACTGAAGCTTTCTTT
>TRBV11-2|.|TRBJ1-4|TRBD1
CASSYQGAKGNEKLFF
TGTGCCAGCAGCTATCAGGGGGCGAAGGGTAATGAAAAACTGTTTTTT
>TRBV27|.|TRBJ2-3|.
CASSLYHPTGNTQYF
TGTGCCAGCAGTTTATACCACCCGACAGGAAATACGCAGTATTTT
>TRBV4-2|.|TRBJ2-1|TRBD2
CASSQAPNGLGFEQFF
TGTGCCAGCAGCCAAGCCCCCAATGGACTAGGGTTTGAGCAGTTCTTC
>TRBV6-4|.|TRBJ2-1|.
CASSPRDSPYNEQFF
TGTGCCAGCAGCCCCAGGGACTCCCCCTACAATGAGCAGTTCTTC
>TRBV10-3|.|TRBJ2-7|TRBD1
CAISGDSSYEQYF
TGTGCCATCAGTGGGGACAGCTCCTACGAGCAGTACTTC
>TRBV7-7|.|TRBJ2-6|.
CASSLAQVSSGANVLTF
TGTGCTAGCAGCTTAGCGCAGGTGAGCTCTGGGGCCAACGTCCTGACTTTC
>TRBV6-6|.|TRBJ1-5|.
CASSYGTPNQPQHF
TGTGCCAGCAGTTACGGGACACCAAATCAGCCCCAGCATTTT
>TRBV24-1|.|TRBJ1-2|TRBD1
CATSDSGGVYGYTF
TGTGCCACCAGTGATTCAGGGGGCGTGTATGGCTACACCTTC
>TRBV11-2|.|TRBJ1-6|TRBD1
CASSSSGTGLNSPLHF
TGTGCCAGCAGCTCATCCGGGACAGGGCTAAATTCACCCCTCCACTTT
>TRBV3-1/TRBV3-2|.|TRBJ2-2|.
CASSLSGGTGELFF
TGTGCCAGCAGCCTTAGCGGCGGCACCGGGGAGCTGTTTTTT
>TRBV12-3/TRBV12-4|.|TRBJ1-1|.
CASRQGATEAFF
TGTGCCAGCAGACAGGGCGCCACTGAAGCTTTCTTT
>TRBV11-2|.|TRBJ2-7|TRBD1
CASSWAGTDYEQYF
TGTGCCAGCAGCTGGGCCGGGACAGATTACGAGCAGTACTTC
>TRBV7-8|.|TRBJ2-7|.
CASRMRGSYEQYF
TGTGCCAGCAGGATGAGGGGGAGCTACGAGCAGTACTTC
>TRBV2|.|TRBJ2-2|.
CASSRTNTGELFF
TGTGCCAGCAGTCGTACGAACACCGGGGAGCTGTTTTTT
>TRBV10-3|once|TRBJ1-3|.
CAISAFDSYSGNTIYF
TGTGCCATCAGTGCGTTCGACAGTTACTCTGGAAACACCATATATTTT
>TRBV5-1|.|TRBJ2-6|.
CASSFAGGANVLTF
TGCGCCAGCAGCTTTGCGGGGGGGGCCAACGTCCTGACTTTC
>TRBV10-2|.|TRBJ2-7|TRBD2
CATHTSGGYEQYF
TGCGCCACCCACACTAGCGGGGGTTACGAGCAGTACTTC
>TRBV4-1|.|TRBJ1-5|.
CASSQDPTRDQPQHF
TGCGCCAGCAGCCAAGATCCCACCAGGGATCAGCCCCAGCATTTT
>TRBV12-5|.|TRBJ2-2|.
CASGLARFGELFF
TGTGCTAGTGGTTTGGCGCGCTTCGGGGAGCTGTTTTTT
>TRBV24-1|.|TRBJ2-7|TRBD2
CATSVNSGGEQYF
TGTGCCACCAGTGTTAATAGCGGGGGAGAGCAGTACTTC
>TRBV13|.|TRBJ2-7|TRBD1
CASSPFDRVNEQYF
TGTGCCAGCAGCCCCTTCGACAGGGTAAACGAGCAGTACTTC
>TRBV7-2|.|TRBJ2-5|TRBD2
CASSPPAGGGETQYF
TGTGCCAGCAGCCCCCCAGCGGGGGGCGGGGAGACCCAGTACTTC
>TRBV2|.|TRBJ1-5|TRBD1
CASSEMAGGWQPQHF
TGTGCCAGCAGCGAAATGGCAGGGGGCTGGCAGCCCCAGCATTTT
>TRBV9|.|TRBJ2-3|TRBD2
CASQTSGGSDTQYF
TGTGCCAGTCAGACTAGCGGGGGATCAGATACGCAGTATTTT
>TRBV6-1|.|TRBJ1-3|TRBD1
CASSVNRDSSGNTIYF
TGTGCCAGCAGTGTCAATCGGGACAGCTCTGGAAACACCATATATTTT
>TRBV4-1|.|TRBJ1-6|TRBD1
CASSHPGQGKGSPLHF
TGCGCCAGCAGCCACCCCGGACAGGGCAAAGGATCACCCCTCCACTTT
>TRBV5-8|.|TRBJ2-3|.
CASSLDKYGTDTQYF
TGTGCCAGCAGCTTGGACAAATACGGCACAGATACGCAGTATTTT
>TRBV30|.|TRBJ2-4|.
CAWSLQGVQAKNIQYF
TGTGCCTGGAGCCTTCAGGGCGTACAGGCCAAAAACATTCAGTACTTC
>TRBV7-2|.|TRBJ2-5|.
CASSLVGSGRETQYF
TGTGCCAGCAGCTTAGTCGGTTCAGGGAGGGAGACCCAGTACTTC
>TRBV12-3/TRBV12-4|.|TRBJ1-1|.
CASSPAGVTEAFF
TGTGCCAGCAGCCCGGCGGGGGTAACTGAAGCTTTCTTT
>TRBV27|.|TRBJ2-3|TRBD2
CASSLFSGGATDTQYF
TGTGCCAGCAGTTTATTTAGCGGGGGGGCCACAGATACGCAGTATTTT
>TRBV11-2|.|TRBJ1-2|.
CASSSLGGAFYGYTF
TGTGCCAGCAGCTCGCTAGGGGGGGCATTCTATGGCTACACCTTC
>TRBV7-8|.|TRBJ2-1|.
CASSLLVATVGNEQFF
TGTGCCAGCAGCTTATTAGTAGCCACCGTCGGGAATGAGCAGTTCTTC
>TRBV29-1|.|TRBJ1-4|.
CSVRGWGNEKLFF
TGCAGCGTACGGGGGTGGGGGAATGAAAAACTGTTTTTT
>TRBV6-2/TRBV6-3|once|TRBJ2-3|TRBD1
CASSQGQGWADTQYF
TGTGCCAGCAGTCAGGGACAGGGCTGGGCGGATACGCAGTATTTT
>TRBV10-3|.|TRBJ1-1|.
CAIVSVQAFF
TGTGCCATTGTGTCAGTCCAAGCTTTCTTT
>TRBV5-8|.|TRBJ2-7|.
CASRGFGGPSYEQYF
TGTGCCAGCAGGGGGTTCGGGGGACCCTCCTACGAGCAGTACTTC
>TRBV25-1|.|TRBJ1-2|.
CASSAGTDGYTF
TGTGCCAGCAGTGCCGGTACGGATGGCTACACCTTC
>TRBV24-1|.|TRBJ2-3|TRBD1
CATSRDRGPRGTSTDTQYF
TGTGCCACCAGCCGGGACAGGGGCCCTAGGGGCACGAGCACAGATACGCAGTATTTT
>TRBV7-2|.|TRBJ1-2|.
CASSLAGGLNRINYGYTF
TGTGCCAGCAGCTTAGCGGGGGGTTTAAACAGGATTAACTATGGCTACACCTTC
>TRBV6-6|.|TRBJ1-2|.
CASSYLEGGYTF
TGTGCCAGCAGTTACTTGGAGGGGGGCTACACCTTC
>TRBV1|few|TRBJ2-1|.
CTSSPPGQRYNEQFF
TGCACCAGCAGCCCCCCGGGACAGAGATACAATGAGCAGTTCTTC
>TRBV7-9|.|TRBJ1-4|TRBD1
CASSPPGQGNEKLFF
TGTGCCAGCAGCCCCCCGGGACAGGGAAATGAAAAACTGTTTTTT
>TRBV12-5|once|TRBJ1-1|TRBD1
CASGLADRAEAFF
TGTGCTAGTGGTTTGGCGGACAGGGCTGAAGCTTTCTTT
>TRBV2|.|TRBJ1-5|.
CARGGEYGQPQHF
TGTGCCAGGGGAGGGGAGTATGGTCAGCCCCAGCATTTT
>TRBV12-3/TRBV12-4|.|TRBJ1-5|.
CASSLGPAQHF
TGTGCCAGCAGTTTGGGCCCAGCCCAGCATTTT
>TRBV3-1/TRBV3-2|.|TRBJ1-5|TRBD1
CASSQGWTGHQPQHF
TGTGCCAGCAGCCAAGGCTGGACAGGGCATCAGCCCCAGCATTTT